The following is a T cell receptor beta chain sequence with its context. Clones were read by immunoSEQ multiplex PCR, and TCRdb kept only the in-frame ones, dropping some. The sample has fewer than 250,000 clones; more than 70% are singletons. This record belongs to a study of blood T cell repertoires in COVID-19. For the study at large: Acute and convalescent COVID-19 specimens originated in the United States, Italy and Spain. T cells, B-cell-depleted T cells, or PBMCs provided the cDNA or gDNA that served as material.

Trimming left V 3 bases short and J 0 bases short, with 10 bases between. The germline V gene has CDR1 SGHNT and CDR2 YYREEE (reference sequence). The CDR3 consists of 14 residues. V is TRBV5-4 and J is TRBJ2-7; maybe TRBD2 (6 bases). The sample was peripheral blood. This receptor was taken from a human donor in a cohort sampled during active COVID-19. In nucleotides, the CDR3 is TGTGCCAGCAGCTGGGGAGGAGGCTCCTACGAGCAGTACTTC. This translates into CASSWGGGSYEQYF.